Presented here are 30 T cell receptor beta chains from one specimen sequenced in a study of OX40 agonist ivuxolimab in advanced cancers. Data came from immunoSEQ multiplex PCR; TCRdb stores just in-frame clones and leaves some out. The data contain 70,000 to 95,000 clones, roughly 87% of them singletons. Sample: CD4+ or CD8+ T cells sorted from blood, taken in a trial of the OX40 agonist ivuxolimab. The source of these receptors is an adult with an advanced solid tumor such as melanoma, head and neck, liver or kidney cancer.

V gene TRBV11-3 combines with J gene TRBJ1-3; 7 bases line up with TRBD1. CDR1 and CDR2 from the germline V gene are SGHNT and YENEEA. Losses at the gene ends were 5 bases for V and 8 bases for J; bases not matched to a gene: 6. The CDR3 contains 13 residues. This CDR3 reads CASSETGTDTIYF. CDR3 nucleotides: TGTGCCAGCAGCGAAACAGGGACAGACACCATATATTTT.

The count of this clone is one. V usage is TRBV5-1 and J usage is TRBJ2-5; no clear D gene. TRBJ2-7 explains the end of the DNA better; the J call may be wrong. The CDR3 contains 14 residues. Germline CDR1 reads SGHRS; CDR2 reads YFSETQ. CDR3 sequence (DNA): TGCGCCAGCAGCTTTGAACCAGATATTTACGAGCAGTACTTC. This sequence encodes CASSFEPDIYEQYF.

V and J are TRBV28 and TRBJ2-6, with D perhaps matching TRBD2 (6 bases). The CDR3 spans 17 residues. V was shortened by 0 bases and J by 0 bases, with 9 bases between the two germline ends. In germline, CDR1 is MDHEN, CDR2 SYDVKM. The CDR3 region is CASSLWRGSSGANVLTF. The CDR3 bases are TGTGCCAGCAGTTTATGGCGGGGAAGCTCTGGGGCCAACGTCCTGACTTTC.

This chain uses TRBV7-2 with TRBJ2-2; tentative D call: TRBD1 (6 bases). The germline CDR1 and CDR2 sequences are SGHTA and FQGNSA. With 1 base removed from V and 6 bases from J, the gap between germline ends came to 9 bases. There are 14 residues in the CDR3. CDR3 coding DNA: TGTGCCAGCAGCTTAGGGACAGCAGCCGGGGAGCTGTTTTTT. Protein product: CASSLGTAAGELFF.

The V and J genes are TRBV30 and TRBJ2-7; D assignment may be TRBD1 or TRBD2 (5 bases each). In germline, CDR1 is GTSNPN, CDR2 SVGIG (reference sequence). The ends were cut back, 2 bases at V and 9 bases at J, with 11 bases in the middle. This CDR3 has 11 amino acids. CDR3 sequence reads: CAWSLGTGQYF. The CDR3, as DNA: TGTGCCTGGAGTCTGGGGACCGGGCAGTACTTC.

This clone has just a few counts. The chain recombines TRBV6-6 with TRBJ2-7, with 9 bases that match TRBD1. This CDR3 spans 15 amino acids. Germline CDR1 reads MNHNY; CDR2 reads SVGAGI (reference sequence). V gave up 4 bases and J gave up 4 bases; unmatched junction bases: 8. The CDR3 is CASSFDRGLAYEQYF. The DNA for the CDR3 is TGTGCCAGCAGTTTCGACAGGGGGTTGGCTTACGAGCAGTACTTC.

The J gene is TRBJ1-3, the V gene TRBV5-4; the D is unclear. Trimming stripped 4 bases from V and 3 bases from J, with 11 bases between. The CDR3 is made up of 14 amino acids. Germline CDR1 is SGHNT and CDR2 is YYREEE (reference sequence). The DNA for the CDR3 is TGTGCCAGCAGCGTTGTGGGAGGTGGAAACACCATATATTTT. It yields the protein CASSVVGGGNTIYF.

The chain recombines TRBV7-9 with TRBJ2-7; possible D gene TRBD2, 5 bases. V was cut by 2 bases and J by 7 bases, with 18 bases left in between. The CDR3 has 15 amino acids. Looked up from germline, CDR1 is SEHNR and CDR2 is FQNEAQ (reference sequence). The CDR3 here is CASSLIPSSRGEQYF. CDR3 DNA: TGTGCCAGCAGCTTAATCCCCAGCTCACGAGGGGAGCAGTACTTC.

This clone is a singleton in its sample. V is TRBV7-2 and J is TRBJ2-1, with D perhaps being TRBD1 or TRBD2 (5 bases each). The CDR3 totals 15 residues. V lost 0 bases to trimming and J lost 2 bases, with 8 bases between them. Germline V gives CDR1 SGHTA, CDR2 FQGNSA. DNA of the CDR3: TGTGCCAGCAGCTTAGCAGTGGGGGCCTACAATGAGCAGTTCTTC. It specifies CASSLAVGAYNEQFF.

The V call is TRBV15, the J call TRBJ2-3; D gene uncertain. The V gene lost 0 bases and the J gene lost 0 bases, with 7 bases spanning the gap. The CDR3 length is 15 residues. Germline CDR1 is LNHNV and CDR2 is YYDKDF (reference sequence). The CDR3 loop reads CATSRDKTSTDTQYF. CDR3 coding DNA: TGTGCCACCAGCAGAGATAAAACGAGCACAGATACGCAGTATTTT. Full variable domain (remainder filled in from reference TRBV15 and TRBJ2-3): DAMVIQNPRYQVTQFGKPVTLSCSQTLNHNVMYWYQQKSSQAPKLLFHYYDKDFNNEADTPDNFQSRRPNTSFCFLDIRSPGLGDTAMYLCATSRDKTSTDTQYFGPGTRLTVL.

This chain links TRBV4-3 with TRBJ2-7; no clear D gene. The CDR3 has 12 amino acids. The germline V and J ends were trimmed by 3 bases and 2 bases, with 5 bases remaining between them. Germline V gene data show CDR1 as LGHNA and CDR2 as YSLEER. The CDR3 coding sequence is TGCGCCAGCAGCCACTTTCCCTACGAGCAGTACTTC. This gives the protein CASSHFPYEQYF.

This chain uses TRBV9 with TRBJ2-3; D might be TRBD1 or TRBD2, each matching 5 bases. Trimming took off 0 bases at V and 2 bases at J, with 13 bases between the two ends. Germline V gene sequence: CDR1 SGDLS, CDR2 YYNGEE. The CDR3 extends over 16 amino acids. The CDR3 reads CASSVATGLSTDTQYF. In DNA form, the CDR3 reads TGTGCCAGCAGCGTAGCAACGGGGCTCTCCACAGATACGCAGTATTTT.

For this clone: The sample carries other DNA sequences with the same CDR3. The chain has TRBV11-3 and TRBJ1-6; the D gene is possibly TRBD1 (5 bases). The CDR3 loop spans 13 amino acids. V gave up 5 bases and J gave up 6 bases, with 8 bases separating them. Germline CDR1 reads SGHNT; CDR2 reads YENEEA. This chain's CDR3 is CASSPGRNSPLHF. As DNA, the CDR3 is TGTGCCAGCAGCCCGGGACGTAATTCACCCCTCCACTTT.

The V and J genes are TRBV7-3 and TRBJ1-1, with a weak D call TRBD1 (5 bases). Trimming shortened V by 5 bases and J by 5 bases, and 18 bases separated the two germline ends. The CDR3 has 15 residues. In germline, CDR1 is SGHTA, CDR2 FQGTGA. The chain's CDR3 is CASSESGTLLTEAFF. The CDR3 nucleotides read TGTGCCAGCAGCGAATCCGGGACCCTTCTAACTGAAGCTTTCTTT.

The V gene is TRBV5-3, the J gene TRBJ1-1; a possible D gene is TRBD1 (5 bases). TRBV5-3 is reported as an ORF; its role is uncertain. V was shortened by 4 bases and J by 3 bases, with 13 bases between the two germline ends. This CDR3 has 14 amino acids. This chain's CDR3 is CARSLPTGDTEAFF. The CDR3 region has the DNA TGTGCCAGAAGCCTCCCAACAGGTGACACTGAAGCTTTCTTT.

This rearrangement joins TRBV7-3 to TRBJ1-2; D gene uncertain. In germline, CDR1 is SGHTA, CDR2 FQGTGA. The CDR3 has 14 residues. Trimming removed 1 base from V and 2 bases from J, with 8 bases in between. This CDR3 reads CASSLMAGNYGYTF. In DNA, the CDR3 is TGTGCCAGCAGCTTAATGGCAGGAAACTATGGCTACACCTTC.

The chain couples TRBV11-2 to TRBJ2-7; D call uncertain. CDR1 is SGHAT, CDR2 FQNNGV, per germline. There are 12 residues in the CDR3. Trimming took 1 base from V and 2 from J, leaving 3 bases between them. This chain's CDR3 is CASSLGAYEQYF. The CDR3 DNA follows: TGTGCCAGCAGCTTAGGGGCCTACGAGCAGTACTTC.

The rearrangement joins TRBV28 to TRBJ2-3; 13 bases align to TRBD2. Germline values: CDR1 MDHEN, CDR2 SYDVKM. J was trimmed by 8 bases and V by 8 bases; bases with no gene match: 10. There are 15 residues in the CDR3. Here the CDR3 reads CASARTSGRLGTQYF. The CDR3 bases are TGTGCCAGCGCCAGGACTAGCGGGAGACTTGGTACGCAGTATTTT.

The chain combines TRBV2 with TRBJ1-2, with no clear D. Trimming shortened V by 2 bases and J by 4 bases, and 11 bases separated the two germline ends. This CDR3 is built from 14 residues. Germline loops: CDR1 SNHLY, CDR2 FYNNEI. CDR3 sequence (DNA): TGTGCCAGCAGTGAATCCGTCAGGCCCTATGGCTACACCTTC. It codes for CASSESVRPYGYTF.

This sequence joins TRBV7-2 and TRBJ1-2, with 7 bases fitting TRBD1. CDR3 length: 15 residues. V lost 5 bases and J lost 6; bases outside the gene matches: 12. CDR1 is SGHTA and CDR2 is FQGNSA in the germline V gene. CDR3 residues: CASSPNRGKWNGYTF. DNA for the CDR3: TGTGCCAGCAGCCCCAACAGGGGCAAATGGAATGGCTACACCTTC.

The CDR3 sequence is CASSYEGFGGELFF. Written as DNA, the CDR3 is TGTGCCAGCAGTTACGAGGGGTTTGGCGGGGAGCTGTTTTTT. The chain couples TRBV6-5 to TRBJ2-2; D assignment may be TRBD1 or TRBD2 (5 bases each). Germline V CDR1 and CDR2: MNHEY, SVGAGI. This CDR3 spans 14 amino acids. V lost 2 bases and J lost 7, with 11 bases in between.

The chain employs TRBV7-5 and TRBJ1-3. TRBV7-5 is deemed a pseudogene. The CDR3 sequence is 18 residues long. This CDR3 is CVRSMPPGRPSSGNTIYF. In nucleotides, the CDR3 is TGTGTCAGAAGCATGCCCCCGGGACGGCCCAGTTCTGGAAACACCATATATTTT.

The genes are TRBV4-3 and TRBJ2-1; 7 bases line up with TRBD2. The CDR3 totals 22 residues. CDR1 is LGHNA and CDR2 is YSLEER in the germline V gene. V dropped 0 bases and J dropped 1; count of bases not matched to a gene: 21. The CDR3 nucleotides read TGCGCCAGCAGCCAAGATTTGGTTTCCCGAGGCGCGGGAGCTATATCCTACAATGAGCAGTTCTTC. Its protein is CASSQDLVSRGAGAISYNEQFF.

V gene TRBV5-1 combines with J gene TRBJ1-2; D remains unclear. This CDR3 spans 16 amino acids. Deletions cut 1 base from V and 3 bases from J, with 16 bases between. The V gene's germline CDR1 is SGHRS and CDR2 YFSETQ. The CDR3 sequence: CASSLTGHEGDYGYTF. CDR3 sequence (DNA): TGCGCCAGCAGCTTGACTGGGCACGAGGGTGACTATGGCTACACCTTC.

The chain joins TRBV7-2 to TRBJ2-3, with 7 bases aligning to TRBD2. V dropped 8 bases and J dropped 1; count of bases not matched to a gene: 6. CDR1 and CDR2 from the germline V gene are SGHTA and FQGNSA. CDR3 size: 14 residues. CDR3 nucleotides: TGTGCCAGCGGGAGGAGCGGGGGCACAGATACGCAGTATTTT. It codes for CASGRSGGTDTQYF.

The chain links TRBV6-5 to TRBJ2-5, with D tentatively TRBD2 (6 bases). Trimming left V 6 bases short and J 4 bases short, with 15 bases between. The V gene's germline CDR1 is MNHEY and CDR2 SVGAGI. The CDR3 is 14 amino acids. This CDR3 reads CASRDGGSGETQYF. The DNA for the CDR3 is TGTGCCAGCAGGGATGGGGGGAGTGGAGAGACCCAGTACTTC.

The chain recombines TRBV28 with TRBJ1-5, with 10 bases matching TRBD1. The CDR3 runs 15 residues. V dropped 5 bases and J dropped 3; count of bases not matched to a gene: 4. Germline loops: CDR1 MDHEN, CDR2 SYDVKM. Here the CDR3 reads CASSRQGAINQPQHF. Written as DNA, the CDR3 is TGTGCCAGCAGTCGACAGGGGGCAATCAATCAGCCCCAGCATTTT.

The V and J genes are TRBV19 and TRBJ2-5; 7 bases fit TRBD2. Per germline, CDR1 LNHDA and CDR2 SQIVND (reference sequence). This CDR3 comprises 14 residues. J lost 5 bases, V lost 3 bases, and 6 bases had no gene match. CDR3 in amino acids: CASSIRGEGETQYF. CDR3 DNA sequence: TGTGCCAGTAGTATCCGAGGGGAGGGGGAGACCCAGTACTTC.

The J gene is TRBJ1-1, the V gene TRBV7-3, with D possibly matching TRBD1 (5 bases). Germline CDR1 SGHTA, CDR2 FQGTGA. Trimming left V 5 bases short and J 5 bases short, with 24 bases between. CDR3 length: 17 residues. The CDR3, as DNA: TGTGCCAGCAGCCCACGGCCGGGGCAGGGATTGAGGACTGAAGCTTTCTTT. Translating gives CASSPRPGQGLRTEAFF.

The V and J genes are TRBV21-1 and TRBJ2-5; the table's D gene call, TRBD2, was not cross checked with the DNA. TRBV21-1 is a pseudogene segment. The CDR3 runs to 15 residues. CDR3 nucleotide sequence: TGTGCCGCGGGGGTAGCGGGAGGATTGTATGAGACCCAGTACTTC. This translates into CAAGVAGGLYETQYF.